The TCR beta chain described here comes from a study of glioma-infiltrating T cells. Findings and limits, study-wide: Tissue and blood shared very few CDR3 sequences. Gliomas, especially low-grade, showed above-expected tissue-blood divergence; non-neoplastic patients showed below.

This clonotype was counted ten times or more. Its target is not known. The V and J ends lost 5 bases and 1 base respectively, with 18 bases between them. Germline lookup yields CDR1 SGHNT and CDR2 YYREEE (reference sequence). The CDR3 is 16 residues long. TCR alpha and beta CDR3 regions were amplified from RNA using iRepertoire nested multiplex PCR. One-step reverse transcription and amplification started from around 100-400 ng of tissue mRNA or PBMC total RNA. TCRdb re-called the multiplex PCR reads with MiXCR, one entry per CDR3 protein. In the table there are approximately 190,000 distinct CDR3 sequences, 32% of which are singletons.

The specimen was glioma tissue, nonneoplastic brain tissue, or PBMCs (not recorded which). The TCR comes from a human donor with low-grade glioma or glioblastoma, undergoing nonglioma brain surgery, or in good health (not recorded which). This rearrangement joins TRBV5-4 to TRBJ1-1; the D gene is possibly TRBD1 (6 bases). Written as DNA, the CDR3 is TGTGCCAGCAGTCTGGGGTGGGACATCACGAACACTGAAGCTTTCTTT. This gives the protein CASSLGWDITNTEAFF.